These 29 T cell receptor beta chains came from one sample sequenced in a study of blood T cell repertoires in COVID-19. Clones were read by immunoSEQ multiplex PCR, and TCRdb kept only the in-frame ones, dropping some. The sample shows about 230,000 clones, approximately 88% of them seen only once. Sequencing input: PBMCs or T cells enriched from blood (not recorded which). The receptors here all came from a woman aged 40 to 50 with acute COVID-19.

The V gene is TRBV27, the J gene TRBJ2-3; D may be TRBD2 (6 bases). The CDR3 consists of 15 residues. The V gene's germline CDR1 is MNHEY and CDR2 SMNVEV (reference sequence). Trimming stripped 6 bases from V and 0 bases from J, with 13 bases between. The CDR3 sequence is CASSLSGTSTDTQYF. In nucleotides, the CDR3 is TGTGCCAGCAGCCTTAGCGGAACTAGCACAGATACGCAGTATTTT.

CDR3 region: CAISEPSGRGVAGANVLTF. The CDR3 nucleotides are TGTGCCATCAGTGAGCCTAGCGGGAGAGGGGTAGCTGGGGCCAACGTCCTGACTTTC. The chain carries TRBV10-3 and TRBJ2-6, with TRBD2 matching 10 bases. The CDR3 totals 19 residues. The V and J ends lost 2 bases and 2 bases, in that order; junction bases with no gene match: 9. Germline CDR1 is ENHRY and CDR2 is SYGVKD.

This clone has a handful of counts. Additional DNA sequences in this sample encode the identical CDR3. The rearrangement links TRBV30 to TRBJ1-3; D is unresolved. The CDR3 is made up of 12 amino acids. Per the germline V gene, CDR1 is GTSNPN and CDR2 is SVGIG (reference sequence). The V and J ends lost 0 bases and 7 bases respectively, with 7 bases between them. CDR3 residues: CAWSVRGNTIYF. The DNA for the CDR3 is TGTGCCTGGAGTGTGCGCGGTAACACCATATATTTT.

The chain combines TRBV4-1 with TRBJ1-1; D is possibly TRBD1 (5 bases). Germline V gives CDR1 MGHRA, CDR2 YSYEKL. CDR3 length: 15 residues. V gave up 3 bases and J gave up 4 bases, with 15 bases separating them. For the CDR3, the DNA is TGCGCCAGCAGCCAGTCGTGGTCCGGGGGCACTGAAGCTTTCTTT. Translated, it gives CASSQSWSGGTEAFF.

This CDR3 is CASRRTGVYGYTF. CDR3 coding DNA: TGTGCCAGCCGTCGGACAGGGGTTTATGGCTACACCTTC. V usage is TRBV5-8 and J usage is TRBJ1-2; 9 nucleotides align to TRBD1. This CDR3 is built from 13 residues. CDR1 and CDR2 (germline): SGHTS, YDEGEE. V was pared by 7 bases and J by 5 bases, with 6 bases of the junction left unmatched.

V gene TRBV6-5 combines with J gene TRBJ1-3, with D uncertain. The germline CDR1 and CDR2 sequences are MNHEY and SVGAGI. With 0 bases removed from V and 0 bases from J, the gap between germline ends came to 9 bases. This CDR3 comprises 16 residues. The CDR3 DNA reads as TGTGCCAGCAGTTACTCGCCGCTAAGCTCTGGAAACACCATATATTTT. Protein sequence: CASSYSPLSSGNTIYF.

V usage is TRBV24-1 and J usage is TRBJ2-3, with TRBD2 identical over 10 bases. From germline, CDR1 is KGHDR and CDR2 SFDVKD. The CDR3 length is 16 residues. J gave up 6 bases and V 4 bases, and 9 bases lay outside the gene matches. This CDR3 reads CATSDALAGVRDTQYF. The CDR3 DNA follows: TGTGCCACCAGTGACGCCCTAGCGGGAGTACGTGATACGCAGTATTTT.

The CDR3 protein is CASPGRAFYEQYV. DNA of the CDR3: TGTGCCTCCCCCGGCAGGGCCTTCTACGAGCAGTACGTC. The V and J genes are TRBV21-1 and TRBJ2-7; no check of the table's D call, TRBD1, against the DNA was made. TRBV21-1 represents a pseudogene. This CDR3 comprises 13 residues.

The V call is TRBV5-8, the J call TRBJ2-7; D possibly corresponds to TRBD2 (7 bases). The CDR3 has 15 residues. CDR1 is SGHTS and CDR2 is YDEGEE in the germline V gene. V was clipped by 0 bases and J by 6 bases, with 16 bases between them. The CDR3 nucleotides are TGTGCCAGCAGCTTGGGCGGGGGCAGGGCGGGCGAGCAGTACGTC. Translated, it gives CASSLGGGRAGEQYV.

V gene TRBV11-3 combines with J gene TRBJ2-5; 10 bases are a match to TRBD2. V was pared by 0 bases and J by 2 bases, with 6 bases of the junction left unmatched. CDR1 and CDR2 from the germline V gene are SGHNT and YENEEA. The CDR3 loop spans 17 amino acids. As DNA, the CDR3 is TGTGCCAGCAGCTTAGATGGACTAGCGGTTAATCAAGAGACCCAGTACTTC. It specifies CASSLDGLAVNQETQYF.

This chain uses TRBV30 with TRBJ2-5; the D gene is possibly TRBD2 (5 bases). The CDR3 totals 13 residues. In germline, CDR1 is GTSNPN, CDR2 SVGIG (reference sequence). The ends were cut back, 7 bases at V and 5 bases at J, with 17 bases in the middle. The CDR3 DNA reads TGTGCCTTCCTCGGGGTCTCGTGGGAGACCCAGTACTTC. Translating it yields CAFLGVSWETQYF.

J is TRBJ2-7 and V is TRBV4-3, with TRBD1 as a possible D gene (6 bases). This CDR3 is built from 14 residues. Germline V gene lookup returns CDR1 LGHNA and CDR2 YSLEER. V was cut by 1 base and J by 7 bases, with 14 bases left in between. The CDR3: CASSQGSGVWEQYF. CDR3 in DNA: TGCGCCAGCAGCCAAGGTTCAGGGGTGTGGGAGCAGTACTTC.

V gene TRBV7-4 combines with J gene TRBJ2-3, with 7 positions matching TRBD1. V lost 5 bases and J lost 0; bases outside the gene matches: 5. The CDR3 consists of 15 residues. CDR1 is SGHVT, CDR2 SQSDAQ, per germline. CDR3 DNA: TGTGCCAGCAGCCACAACAGGGGAAGCACAGATACGCAGTATTTT. Protein sequence: CASSHNRGSTDTQYF.

The chain combines TRBV7-6 with TRBJ2-3, with 13 bases fitting TRBD2. The germline CDR1 and CDR2 sequences are SGHVS and FNYEAQ. This CDR3 has 17 residues. After removal of 1 base from V and 4 bases from J, the junction contained 5 bases not matched to a gene. The CDR3 DNA follows: TGTGCCAGCAGCTTAGGGACTAGCGGGAGTGCCCCAGATACGCAGTATTTT. It yields the protein CASSLGTSGSAPDTQYF.

This clone was counted once. V usage is TRBV9 and J usage is TRBJ2-2; a weak D match, TRBD2 (5 bases). Trimming took off 0 bases at V and 5 bases at J, with 11 bases between the two ends. This CDR3 contains 15 residues. Germline assignment: CDR1 SGDLS and CDR2 YYNGEE. The DNA of the CDR3 is TGTGCCAGCAGCGTAGTATCGGGAATTACCGGGGAGCTGTTTTTT. It yields the protein CASSVVSGITGELFF.

V usage is TRBV10-3 and J usage is TRBJ1-1, with a tentative D call TRBD1 (5 bases). The CDR3 runs to 14 residues. Germline V gene sequence: CDR1 ENHRY, CDR2 SYGVKD. Deletions cut 8 bases from V and 1 base from J, with 14 bases between. The CDR3 region is CAIGAGQRNTEAFF. The CDR3, as DNA: TGTGCCATCGGGGCGGGGCAGCGGAACACTGAAGCTTTCTTT.

The chain combines TRBV6-5 with TRBJ1-3; D might be TRBD1 (5 bases). In germline, CDR1 is MNHEY, CDR2 SVGAGI. The CDR3 covers 13 residues. Trimming removed 7 bases at V and 3 bases at J, with 10 bases between. Written as DNA, the CDR3 is TGTGCCAGCACCCGGGGGGTTGGAAACACCATATATTTT. It yields the protein CASTRGVGNTIYF.

The rearrangement joins TRBV4-1 to TRBJ2-7; 9 bases agree with TRBD1. The trim removed 5 bases at V and 2 bases at J, leaving 7 bases unmatched. Germline V gene data show CDR1 as MGHRA and CDR2 as YSYEKL. There are 15 residues in the CDR3. The CDR3 reads CASSTSGQGPYEQYF. CDR3 in DNA: TGCGCCAGCAGCACTTCGGGACAGGGACCCTACGAGCAGTACTTC.

This chain connects TRBV12-3 or TRBV12-4 to TRBJ1-6; D is undetermined. The CDR3 runs to 12 residues. Trimming removed 6 bases at V and 12 bases at J, with 12 bases between. This chain's CDR3 is CASSSFFRPLHF. The DNA for the CDR3 is TGTGCCAGCAGCTCCTTCTTTCGACCCCTCCACTTT.

The genes are TRBV6-4 and TRBJ1-1, with TRBD1 as a possible D gene (5 bases). Germline loops: CDR1 MRHNA, CDR2 SNTAGT. The V end was cut by 5 bases, the J end by 4 bases, with 17 bases between. CDR3 size: 15 residues. Here the CDR3 DNA reads TGTGCCAGCAGTACAAGGGCAGGGTCGGGCACTGAAGCTTTCTTT. It is translated as CASSTRAGSGTEAFF.

The gene calls are TRBV19 and TRBJ2-3, with 10 bases fitting TRBD1. CDR3 length: 15 residues. CDR1 LNHDA and CDR2 SQIVND come from the germline V gene (reference sequence). Unmatched junction bases numbered 7, after V lost 5 bases and J lost 5 bases. CDR3 sequence reads: CASSLDRGHGDTQYF. CDR3 nucleotide sequence: TGTGCCAGTAGTCTCGACAGGGGGCATGGAGATACGCAGTATTTT.

This clone was detected only a few times. The chain uses TRBV7-2 and TRBJ1-1; TRBD1 agrees at 10 bases. The CDR3 has 14 amino acids. The germline CDR1 and CDR2 sequences are SGHTA and FQGNSA. Unmatched junction bases numbered 1, after V lost 5 bases and J lost 1 base. CDR3 nucleotide sequence: TGTGCCAGCAGCAGGGACAGGGGGAACACTGAAGCTTTCTTT. It is translated as CASSRDRGNTEAFF.

This chain links TRBV6-2 or TRBV6-3 with TRBJ1-5, with D maybe TRBD1 (5 bases). Trimming removed 2 bases at V and 2 bases at J, with 10 bases between. Germline CDR1 MNHEY, CDR2 SVGEGT. The CDR3 extends over 15 amino acids. The CDR3 loop is CASSYSRVGNQPQHF. In nucleotides, the CDR3 is TGTGCCAGCAGTTACAGCAGGGTGGGCAATCAGCCCCAGCATTTT.

This clone was detected only once. The same CDR3 can be traced to other DNA sequences in this sample. This chain joins TRBV7-2 and TRBJ2-3, with TRBD1 matching 7 bases. CDR1 is SGHTA, CDR2 FQGNSA, per germline. The CDR3 runs 13 residues. V lost 9 bases to trimming and J lost 1 base; unmatched junction nucleotides: 4. CDR3 in amino acids: CASEGGRTDTQYF. Here the CDR3 DNA reads TGTGCCAGTGAAGGGGGCCGCACAGATACGCAGTATTTT.

This chain connects TRBV2 to TRBJ1-6, with a possible D match to TRBD1 (5 bases). V was shortened by 6 bases and J by 3 bases, with 15 bases between the two germline ends. Germline V CDR1 and CDR2: SNHLY, FYNNEI. The CDR3 consists of 16 residues. The CDR3 region is CASRKDTPGYNSPLHF. The CDR3 DNA is TGTGCCAGCAGGAAGGACACGCCGGGCTATAATTCACCCCTCCACTTT.

The CDR3 reads CASSSGTVFYEQYF. The CDR3 DNA follows: TGTGCCAGCAGCTCGGGGACTGTGTTCTACGAGCAGTACTTC. The rearrangement uses TRBV7-2 and TRBJ2-7; weak D call: TRBD2 (6 bases). The CDR3 length is 14 residues. V gave up 4 bases and J gave up 3 bases, with 13 bases separating them. Germline assignment: CDR1 SGHTA and CDR2 FQGNSA.

This rearrangement joins TRBV12-3 or TRBV12-4 to TRBJ2-7, with 9 nucleotides matching TRBD1. The CDR3 runs to 13 residues. V lost 8 bases to trimming and J lost 6 bases; unmatched junction nucleotides: 8. CDR3 sequence reads: CASASGTGLEQYF. In nucleotides, the CDR3 is TGTGCCAGCGCTTCCGGGACAGGGCTCGAGCAGTACTTC.

On this clone itself: Other DNA sequences in this sample translate to the same CDR3. This chain uses TRBV7-2 with TRBJ2-7; maybe TRBD1 (5 bases). The ends were cut back, 1 base at V and 4 bases at J, with 8 bases in the middle. CDR1 SGHTA and CDR2 FQGNSA come from the germline V gene. The CDR3 length is 13 residues. CDR3 amino acids: CASSLEQDYEQYV. The CDR3 DNA reads TGTGCCAGCAGCTTAGAACAGGATTACGAGCAGTACGTC.

The chain combines TRBV5-6 with TRBJ1-3, with D perhaps TRBD1 (6 bases). Germline V gene sequence: CDR1 SGHDT, CDR2 YYEEEE. This CDR3 has 13 amino acids. Deletions cut 2 bases from V and 11 bases from J, with 14 bases between. The CDR3 sequence is CASSLQTGSSIYF. The CDR3 coding sequence is TGTGCCAGCAGCTTACAGACAGGATCTTCCATATATTTT.